This TCR beta chain is from a study of T-cell reconstitution after alpha-beta-depleted transplantation in children. Per germline, CDR1 DFQATT and CDR2 SNEGSKA (reference sequence). This CDR3 is 14 amino acids long. V shed 3 bases and J shed 0 bases, with 12 bases lying between them. Library preparation (for TCRbeta) was performed with unique molecular identifiers. MiXCR, applied by TCRdb to the PCR reads, yields one record per CDR3 protein. This table holds hundreds of thousands of distinct CDR3 sequences, about a tenth found once. The chain carries TRBV20-1 and TRBJ2-7; D may correspond to TRBD1 or TRBD2 (5 bases each). The sample in question was PBMCs from the stem cell graft donor, obtained from the stem cell graft. The receptor's source is a human donor who donated a stem cell graft to a child with acute lymphoblastic leukemia. The CDR3 DNA reads TGCAGTGCTAGCCCCGGGGCCAGCTCCTACGAGCAGTACTTC. Translated: CSASPGASSYEQYF.